Sequencing of this T cell receptor (beta chain) was carried out in a study of Graves' ophthalmopathy and Graves' hyperthyroidism. Ten or more counts support this clonotype. CDR3 regions of TCR beta were amplified from RNA transcripts. Scientists carried out first-round RT-PCR using HTBI primers and then a second-round multiplex PCR. TCRdb recomputed calls from the multiplex PCR reads with MiXCR, one row per CDR3 protein. The sample holds under 60,000 distinct CDR3 sequences, under 55% seen once. Active ophthalmopathy (CAS at least 3, NOSPECS at least 4), lasting under 3 months. This receptor was taken from an adult woman with Graves' ophthalmopathy. The material sequenced was peripheral blood.

DNA for the CDR3: TGCAGTGCTCCCTTCCTGATGGGGGGGGGTTTAGCCAAAAACATTCAGTACTTC. This codes for CSAPFLMGGGLAKNIQYF. The rearrangement links TRBV20-1 to TRBJ2-4; 7 nucleotides align to TRBD2. Germline lookup yields CDR1 DFQATT and CDR2 SNEGSKA (reference sequence). The CDR3 extends over 18 amino acids. V shed 5 bases, J shed 0 bases, and the junction held 16 bases outside the gene matches.